One sample yielded the 27 T cell receptor beta chains listed below, sequenced in a study of T-cell reconstitution after alpha-beta-depleted transplantation in children. Unique molecular identifiers were incorporated during preparation of the TCRbeta library. One entry per CDR3 protein results from TCRdb running MiXCR on the PCR reads. The sample yields about 460,000 distinct CDR3 sequences, over 9.5% seen once. Specimen: PBMCs, collected before TCRalphabeta/CD19-depleted stem cell transplant. The receptors here all came from a child aged 2-9 years with inherited bone marrow failure, due to receive a stem cell transplant.

There are many counts of this clonotype. CDR3 sequence: CASSTTTGVYGYTF. DNA for the CDR3: TGTGCCAGCAGCACAACCACAGGGGTTTATGGCTACACCTTC. The chain carries TRBV7-2 and TRBJ1-2, with 7 bases that match TRBD1. The CDR3 is made up of 14 amino acids. Germline trimming cut 5 bases from V and 5 bases from J; bases unmatched to any gene: 8. The germline V gene has CDR1 SGHTA and CDR2 FQGNSA.

This clonotype was seen repeatedly, ten times or more. This sequence joins TRBV15 and TRBJ1-5, with unresolved D. Germline CDR1 and CDR2: LNHNV and YYDKDF (reference sequence). The CDR3 is made up of 13 amino acids. The V and J ends lost 5 bases and 3 bases respectively, with 8 bases between them. The CDR3 spells CATSGIINQPQHF. CDR3 sequence (DNA): TGTGCCACCAGCGGGATAATCAATCAGCCCCAGCATTTT.

This clonotype occurred many times. The chain employs TRBV5-1 and TRBJ2-1; D is undetermined. CDR3 length: 16 amino acids. Germline-derived CDR1 and CDR2 are SGHRS and YFSETQ. The V end was cut by 4 bases, the J end by 0 bases, with 14 bases between. The CDR3: CASSTRTASSYNEQFF. CDR3 DNA sequence: TGCGCCAGCAGCACACGAACAGCAAGCTCCTACAATGAGCAGTTCTTC.

In this sample, this clonotype turned up many times. V gene TRBV5-1 combines with J gene TRBJ2-3; a possible D gene is TRBD2 (6 bases). The V end was cut by 7 bases, the J end by 2 bases, with 17 bases between. This CDR3 has 15 amino acids. Germline CDR1 is SGHRS and CDR2 is YFSETQ. For the CDR3, the DNA is TGCGCCAGCGCCGGGACTCCGATCGCCACAGATACGCAGTATTTT. Translated, it gives CASAGTPIATDTQYF.

In this sample, this clonotype turned up many times. V and J are TRBV20-1 and TRBJ1-2; D may be TRBD1 (6 bases). Trimming took off 1 base at V and 5 bases at J, with 14 bases between the two ends. CDR3 size: 14 residues. Germline-derived CDR1 and CDR2 are DFQATT and SNEGSKA (reference sequence). As DNA, the CDR3 is TGCAGTGCTAGAGTGGCAGGGGCCAATTATGGCTACACCTTC. Residues: CSARVAGANYGYTF.

This clonotype appeared many times. This sequence joins TRBV29-1 and TRBJ1-1, with TRBD1 matching 7 bases. This CDR3 region has 13 residues. From germline, CDR1 is SQVTM and CDR2 ANQGSEA. The J segment lost 7 bases and the V segment lost 3 bases, leaving 8 bases of the junction unmatched. The CDR3 reads CSVDTGESDEAFF. The DNA for the CDR3 is TGCAGCGTTGACACAGGGGAATCTGATGAAGCTTTCTTT.

Turning to this clonotype: This may come from a read error, since a much larger clone is one base off. This CDR3 reads CASSLSPTNTEAFF. As DNA, the CDR3 is TGTGCCAGCAGTTTAAGCCCGACGAACACTGAAGCTTTCTTT. This chain links TRBV12-3 or TRBV12-4 with TRBJ1-1; no firm D call. V was trimmed by 2 bases and J by 1 base, leaving 8 bases between them. The CDR3 is 14 amino acids.

In its sample, this clonotype was seen many times. This chain links TRBV6-2 or TRBV6-3 with TRBJ2-7; D remains ambiguous. V dropped 6 bases and J dropped 0 bases, with 9 bases sitting between them. This CDR3 region has 13 residues. In germline, CDR1 is MNHEY, CDR2 SVGEGT. CDR3 in amino acids: CASRLDGSYEQYF. CDR3 coding DNA: TGTGCCAGCAGACTCGACGGCTCCTACGAGCAGTACTTC.

This clonotype was picked up many times. CDR3 sequence (DNA): TGTGCCAGCAGTTACGCGCGGGCCAATGAGCAGTTCTTC. As protein: CASSYARANEQFF. This chain joins TRBV6-2 or TRBV6-3 and TRBJ2-1; D is possibly TRBD2 (5 bases). CDR3 length equals 13 residues. V lost 2 bases and J lost 6, with 8 bases in between. CDR1 MNHEY and CDR2 SVGEGT come from the germline V gene.

This clonotype was detected a few times. This chain joins TRBV12-3 or TRBV12-4 and TRBJ2-1; the match to TRBD2 covers 16 bases. The V gene end was trimmed by 5 bases and the J gene end by 3 bases; junction bases not matched to a gene: 7. CDR3 length: 18 amino acids. The CDR3 sequence is CASSGGTSGRAIYNEQFF. The CDR3 DNA reads as TGTGCCAGCAGTGGTGGGACTAGCGGGAGGGCAATCTACAATGAGCAGTTCTTC.

This clonotype appeared many times. The chain is built from TRBV27 and TRBJ2-6, with D perhaps TRBD1 (5 bases). The V and J ends lost 3 bases and 1 base respectively, with 13 bases between them. Per the germline V gene, CDR1 is MNHEY and CDR2 is SMNVEV (reference sequence). The CDR3 is 17 amino acids. CDR3 sequence (DNA): TGTGCCAGCAGTTTTGGGGCAGTGCGGTCTGGGGCCAACGTCCTGACTTTC. Protein: CASSFGAVRSGANVLTF. Full variable domain (rest looked up from reference TRBV27 and TRBJ2-6): EAQVTQNPRYLITVTGKKLTVTCSQNMNHEYMSWYRQDPGLGLRQIYYSMNVEVTDKGDVPEGYKVSRKEKRNFPLILESPSPNQTSLYFCASSFGAVRSGANVLTFGAGSRLTVL.

This clonotype has ten or more counts. The V and J genes are TRBV28 and TRBJ1-5, with D perhaps TRBD1 (5 bases). The V end was cut by 0 bases, the J end by 3 bases, with 9 bases between. Per the germline V gene, CDR1 is MDHEN and CDR2 is SYDVKM. This CDR3 has 15 residues. Written as DNA, the CDR3 is TGTGCCAGCAGTTTATGGGCAGGGCCCAATCAGCCCCAGCATTTT. As protein: CASSLWAGPNQPQHF.

This chain connects TRBV19 to TRBJ1-5; D gene ambiguous. V was clipped by 5 bases and J by 9 bases, with 14 bases between them. This CDR3 is 13 amino acids long. From germline, CDR1 is LNHDA and CDR2 SQIVND (reference sequence). As DNA, the CDR3 is TGTGCCAGTAGTCCCGGGAGGACGAGGCCCCAGCATTTT. Its translation is CASSPGRTRPQHF. The whole variable domain, filled in from reference TRBV19 and TRBJ1-5, reads DGGITQSPKYLFRKEGQNVTLSCEQNLNHDAMYWYRQDPGQGLRLIYYSQIVNDFQKGDIAEGYSVSREKKESFPLTVTSAQKNPTAFYLCASSPGRTRPQHFGDGTRLSIL.

Turning to this clonotype: A read error may be the cause here, since a much bigger clone is one base away. This chain connects TRBV4-3 to TRBJ2-5; D uncertain. Per germline, CDR1 LGHNA and CDR2 YSLEER. This CDR3 has 14 residues. V dropped 0 bases and J dropped 2 bases, with 7 bases sitting between them. The CDR3 here is CASSQESTQETQYF. DNA for the CDR3: TGCGCCAGCAGCCAAGAGTCAACTCAAGAGACCCAGTACTTC.

This clonotype appeared many times. This chain connects TRBV27 to TRBJ2-7, with D perhaps assigned TRBD1 or TRBD2 (5 bases each). This CDR3 has 14 residues. V dropped 5 bases and J dropped 0 bases, with 11 bases sitting between them. The V gene's germline CDR1 is MNHEY and CDR2 SMNVEV (reference sequence). CDR3 loop: CASSAGASSYEQYF. In nucleotides, the CDR3 is TGTGCCAGCAGTGCCGGGGCGAGCTCCTACGAGCAGTACTTC.

Remarks on this clonotype: This may come from a read error, since a much larger clone is one base off. This CDR3 is missing its conserved last phenylalanine or tryptophan, likely due to a read error. The gene calls are TRBV27 and TRBJ2-7; 7 bases map to TRBD1. Per germline, CDR1 MNHEY and CDR2 SMNVEV (reference sequence). V lost 6 bases to trimming and J lost 7 bases; unmatched junction nucleotides: 12. CDR3 length: 14 residues. The CDR3 protein is CASSRTGLLLEQYY. The CDR3 nucleotides read TGTGCCAGCAGCAGGACAGGCCTTCTACTAGAGCAGTACTAC.

As to this clonotype: One junction end disagrees with the germline gene, perhaps due to a read error. The chain couples TRBV20-1 to TRBJ1-2, with a weak D call TRBD1 (5 bases). The CDR3 is 11 residues long. Germline lookup yields CDR1 DFQATT and CDR2 SNEGSKA (reference sequence). CDR3 nucleotides: TGCAGTGCTATAGTTTGGGACCGGGCCAACTTC. This translates into CSAIVWDRANF.

At least ten counts were recorded for this clonotype. This chain links TRBV5-1 with TRBJ2-7; a weak D match, TRBD1 (6 bases). The germline V gene has CDR1 SGHRS and CDR2 YFSETQ. The CDR3 contains 14 residues. V was shortened by 4 bases and J by 3 bases, with 14 bases between the two germline ends. The CDR3 DNA reads as TGCGCCAGCAGCGGCCTGACAGGAAACTACGAGCAGTACTTC. Its protein is CASSGLTGNYEQYF.

This clonotype was seen ten or more times. The J gene is TRBJ1-1, the V gene TRBV6-5; D perhaps matches TRBD1 (6 bases). CDR1 MNHEY and CDR2 SVGAGI come from the germline V gene. V lost 4 bases to trimming and J lost 4 bases, with 25 bases between them. The length of the CDR3 is 18 residues. The CDR3 loop is CASSFSHRRGAAPTEAFF. CDR3 coding DNA: TGTGCCAGCAGTTTCTCGCATCGCAGGGGCGCCGCCCCCACTGAAGCTTTCTTT.

This clonotype was seen repeatedly, ten times or more. V is TRBV12-3 or TRBV12-4 and J is TRBJ2-1; TRBD2 agrees at 15 bases. The CDR3 has 17 residues. The J segment lost 5 bases and the V segment lost 1 base, leaving 3 bases of the junction unmatched. Here the CDR3 reads CASSLGGTSGRHNEQFF. CDR3 sequence (DNA): TGTGCCAGCAGTTTAGGAGGGACTAGCGGGAGGCACAATGAGCAGTTCTTC.

This clonotype was observed many times. The chain combines TRBV2 with TRBJ1-1; D not resolved. The CDR3 runs to 10 residues. With 6 bases removed from V and 8 bases from J, the gap between germline ends came to 7 bases. CDR1 and CDR2 (germline): SNHLY, FYNNEI. The CDR3 spells CASRLGEAFF. In nucleotides, the CDR3 is TGTGCCAGCAGGCTGGGCGAAGCTTTCTTT.

This clonotype has a count of ten or more. The chain uses TRBV23-1 and TRBJ2-5; no clear D. TRBV23-1 is noted as an ORF with a role that remains uncertain. The CDR3 runs to 12 residues. V was pared by 3 bases and J by 5 bases, with 7 bases between. The CDR3 loop reads CASSQSMETQYF. The CDR3 coding sequence is TGCGCCAGCAGTCAGTCTATGGAGACCCAGTACTTC.

This clonotype has only a few counts. The CDR3 loop is CASSPYRDRTGNTIYF. For the CDR3, the DNA is TGTGCCAGCTCACCGTACCGGGACAGGACTGGAAACACCATATATTTT. The rearrangement joins TRBV18 to TRBJ1-3; 8 bases are a match to TRBD1. Germline CDR1 KGHSH, CDR2 LQKENI. The CDR3 extends over 16 amino acids. Trimming at V came to 3 bases and at J to 2 bases, leaving 6 bases not matched to a gene.

In its sample, this clonotype was seen many times. The rearrangement links TRBV7-9 to TRBJ1-1, with D uncertain. CDR1 is SEHNR, CDR2 FQNEAQ, per germline (reference sequence). The germline V and J ends were trimmed by 6 bases and 1 base, with 9 bases remaining between them. The CDR3 consists of 13 residues. The CDR3 reads CASRHSPNTEAFF. The DNA of the CDR3 is TGTGCCAGCAGACACAGCCCGAACACTGAAGCTTTCTTT.

This clonotype was observed many times. This sequence joins TRBV7-6 and TRBJ1-3; D gene unclear. Trimming removed 3 bases at V and 1 base at J, with 13 bases between. The CDR3 spans 16 residues. Germline V gives CDR1 SGHVS, CDR2 FNYEAQ. The CDR3 sequence: CASSFEQSLSGNTIYF. In DNA, the CDR3 is TGTGCCAGCAGCTTCGAACAGTCACTTTCTGGAAACACCATATATTTT.

This clonotype was seen ten or more times. The chain uses TRBV5-1 and TRBJ2-2, with D unclear. The ends were cut back, 0 bases at V and 1 base at J, with 10 bases in the middle. Germline V gene sequence: CDR1 SGHRS, CDR2 YFSETQ. The CDR3 loop spans 16 amino acids. The CDR3, as DNA: TGCGCCAGCAGCTTGGAAGTTGGGGTGAACACCGGGGAGCTGTTTTTT. Protein product: CASSLEVGVNTGELFF.

This sequence joins TRBV19 and TRBJ2-3, with D perhaps matching TRBD2 (6 bases). The CDR3 covers 13 residues. From germline, CDR1 is LNHDA and CDR2 SQIVND (reference sequence). Trimming shortened V by 5 bases and J by 10 bases, and 16 bases separated the two germline ends. The CDR3 reads CASSAASAGSQYF. The CDR3 region has the DNA TGTGCCAGTAGTGCTGCTAGCGCGGGCTCGCAGTATTTT.